This T cell receptor beta chain was identified in a study of response to subunit inactivated influenza vaccine. Study-level results: The authors proposed limited new T cell recruitment per seasonal influenza vaccination.

Worth noting for this clonotype: Its antigen is unidentified.

From germline, CDR1 is MGHRA and CDR2 YSYEKL. The V gene lost 2 bases and the J gene lost 1 base, with 15 bases spanning the gap. This CDR3 is built from 17 residues. TCRdb itself ran the RT-PCR reads through MiXCR, one entry per CDR3 protein. The sample records almost 250,000 distinct CDR3 sequences, roughly an eighth being singletons. The chain recombines TRBV4-1 with TRBJ2-1, with TRBD2 as a possible D gene (5 bases). The specimen comprised non-naive T cells sorted from PBMCs, sampled approximately 15 days before vaccination. The origin of this receptor is a man aged 50 or older who received an inactivated influenza vaccine. The CDR3 nucleotides read TGCGCCAGCAGCCAAATTTTCCGGGGATCATCCTACAATGAGCAGTTCTTC. Amino acids: CASSQIFRGSSYNEQFF.